The 10 T cell receptor beta chains listed next were all sequenced from one sample in a study of blood T cell repertoires in COVID-19. Sequencing was performed with immunoSEQ multiplex PCR; in TCRdb, only in-frame clones are kept and a portion is missing. The table records some 150,000 clones, roughly 81% of them present only once. Sequencing was done on a sample of peripheral blood. The receptors were sampled from a man in his forties with acute or convalescent COVID-19.

This clone was seen more than once but under ten times. The V and J genes are TRBV10-1 and TRBJ2-2; weak D call: TRBD1 (6 bases). The CDR3 has 16 residues. Germline CDR1 WNHNN, CDR2 SYGVQD (reference sequence). Trimming removed 3 bases from V and 0 bases from J, with 11 bases in between. CDR3 sequence: CASSEVWTANTGELFF. CDR3 in DNA: TGCGCCAGCAGTGAAGTATGGACAGCGAACACCGGGGAGCTGTTTTTT.

This chain joins TRBV4-2 and TRBJ1-4, with no clear D. The V end lost 1 base, the J end lost 4 bases, and 10 bases lay between the germline ends. The CDR3 runs to 15 residues. Germline CDR1 is LGHNA and CDR2 is YNFKEQ. In DNA form, the CDR3 reads TGTGCCAGCAGCCAAGTGGCGGTTAGTAATGAAAAACTGTTTTTT. It translates to CASSQVAVSNEKLFF.

This chain joins TRBV6-5 and TRBJ2-1; 7 bases align to TRBD1. J was trimmed by 8 bases and V by 6 bases; bases with no gene match: 7. The germline CDR1 and CDR2 sequences are MNHEY and SVGAGI. The CDR3 totals 13 residues. CDR3 protein: CASRMWDSYEQFF. The CDR3 coding sequence is TGTGCCAGCAGGATGTGGGACAGCTATGAGCAGTTCTTC.

The J gene is TRBJ2-7, the V gene TRBV5-1; 12 bases align to TRBD2. This CDR3 spans 13 amino acids. J lost 7 bases, V lost 4 bases, and 3 bases had no gene match. In germline, CDR1 is SGHRS, CDR2 YFSETQ. CDR3 sequence: CASSLGLAGEQYF. DNA for the CDR3: TGCGCCAGCAGCCTGGGACTAGCGGGTGAGCAGTACTTC. The variable domain in full, completed from reference TRBV5-1 and TRBJ2-7, reads KAGVTQTPRYLIKTRGQQVTLSCSPISGHRSVSWYQQTPGQGLQFLFEYFSETQRNKGNFPGRFSGRQFSNSRSEMNVSTLELGDSALYLCASSLGLAGEQYFGPGTRLTVT.

The chain recombines TRBV29-1 with TRBJ1-1; D call uncertain. Trimming left V 5 bases short and J 0 bases short, with 10 bases between. The CDR3 has 13 amino acids. Germline-derived CDR1 and CDR2 are SQVTM and ANQGSEA. The CDR3 is CSVHSIMNTEAFF. CDR3 DNA sequence: TGCAGCGTTCATTCAATCATGAACACTGAAGCTTTCTTT.

The chain couples TRBV27 to TRBJ2-1; D is perhaps TRBD1 (5 bases). This CDR3 contains 13 residues. Germline assignment: CDR1 MNHEY and CDR2 SMNVEV (reference sequence). The V and J ends lost 4 bases and 12 bases respectively, with 16 bases between them. The CDR3 DNA follows: TGTGCCAGCAGTTACCAAGGGGCGGTGGGGCAGTTCTTC. Encoded protein: CASSYQGAVGQFF.

The V gene is TRBV28, the J gene TRBJ2-7; 7 bases line up with TRBD1. Germline-derived CDR1 and CDR2 are MDHEN and SYDVKM. V gave up 7 bases and J gave up 3 bases; unmatched junction bases: 15. The CDR3 covers 16 residues. CDR3 sequence (DNA): TGTGCCAGCACGAATGGCCATGAGACAGGGCTCTACGAGCAGTACTTC. It encodes CASTNGHETGLYEQYF.

The rearrangement links TRBV6-6 to TRBJ1-1; D call uncertain. The germline gives CDR1 MNHNY, CDR2 SVGAGI (reference sequence). The CDR3 contains 13 residues. V was cut by 7 bases and J by 5 bases, with 14 bases left in between. The CDR3 sequence is CASNDLDRTEAFF. The DNA of the CDR3 is TGTGCCAGCAACGATCTAGATAGGACTGAAGCTTTCTTT.

This clone has just a few counts. The rearrangement uses TRBV6-6 and TRBJ1-3, with 7 bases identical to TRBD1. The CDR3 runs 13 residues. Unmatched junction bases numbered 3, after V lost 10 bases and J lost 0 bases. Germline CDR1 and CDR2: MNHNY and SVGAGI (reference sequence). DNA of the CDR3: TGTGCCACCGGGGACAGCTCTGGAAACACCATATATTTT. The encoded protein is CATGDSSGNTIYF.

V gene TRBV19 combines with J gene TRBJ2-1; 10 nucleotides match TRBD1. The CDR3 contains 16 residues. Germline-derived CDR1 and CDR2 are LNHDA and SQIVND (reference sequence). V lost 5 bases to trimming and J lost 5 bases; unmatched junction nucleotides: 9. CDR3: CASSPLTGTGDNEQFF. The DNA for the CDR3 is TGTGCCAGTAGTCCGTTAACCGGGACAGGGGACAATGAGCAGTTCTTC.